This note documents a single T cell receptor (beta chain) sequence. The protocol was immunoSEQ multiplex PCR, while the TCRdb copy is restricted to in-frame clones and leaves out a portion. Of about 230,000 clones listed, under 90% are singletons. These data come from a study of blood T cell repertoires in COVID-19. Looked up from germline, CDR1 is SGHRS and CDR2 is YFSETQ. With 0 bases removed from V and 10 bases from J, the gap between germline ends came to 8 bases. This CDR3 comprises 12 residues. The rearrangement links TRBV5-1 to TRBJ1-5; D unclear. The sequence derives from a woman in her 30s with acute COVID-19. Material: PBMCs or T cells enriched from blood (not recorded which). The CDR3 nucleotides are TGCGCCAGCAGCTTGGACGGTTATCCCCAGCATTTT. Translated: CASSLDGYPQHF.